This T cell receptor beta chain is from a study of immune evolution from preneoplasia to lung adenocarcinoma. Generated by immunoSEQ multiplex PCR, the TCRdb table keeps only in-frame clones and is missing some. The sample includes 3,500 or so clones, about three quarters seen only once; the top ten take around 9.1%. Nucleic acids came from premalignant or tumor cells enriched by macro-dissection. Germline assignment: CDR1 SNHLY and CDR2 FYNNEI. The germline V and J ends were trimmed by 3 bases and 3 bases, with 15 bases remaining between them. There are 15 residues in the CDR3. V gene TRBV2 combines with J gene TRBJ2-7; D might be TRBD2 (6 bases). The sample consisted of FFPE minimally invasive lung adenocarcinoma tissue. This TCR derives from a person aged 55-80 years with lung adenocarcinoma. Written as DNA, the CDR3 is TGTGCCAGCAGTGATCCGGCGGGATCTGTCTACGAGCAGTACTTC. This codes for CASSDPAGSVYEQYF. The whole variable domain, filled in from reference TRBV2 and TRBJ2-7, reads EPEVTQTPSHQVTQMGQEVILRCVPISNHLYFYWYRQILGQKVEFLVSFYNNEISEKSEIFDDQFSVERPDGSNFTLKIRSTKLEDSAMYFCASSDPAGSVYEQYFGPGTRLTVT.